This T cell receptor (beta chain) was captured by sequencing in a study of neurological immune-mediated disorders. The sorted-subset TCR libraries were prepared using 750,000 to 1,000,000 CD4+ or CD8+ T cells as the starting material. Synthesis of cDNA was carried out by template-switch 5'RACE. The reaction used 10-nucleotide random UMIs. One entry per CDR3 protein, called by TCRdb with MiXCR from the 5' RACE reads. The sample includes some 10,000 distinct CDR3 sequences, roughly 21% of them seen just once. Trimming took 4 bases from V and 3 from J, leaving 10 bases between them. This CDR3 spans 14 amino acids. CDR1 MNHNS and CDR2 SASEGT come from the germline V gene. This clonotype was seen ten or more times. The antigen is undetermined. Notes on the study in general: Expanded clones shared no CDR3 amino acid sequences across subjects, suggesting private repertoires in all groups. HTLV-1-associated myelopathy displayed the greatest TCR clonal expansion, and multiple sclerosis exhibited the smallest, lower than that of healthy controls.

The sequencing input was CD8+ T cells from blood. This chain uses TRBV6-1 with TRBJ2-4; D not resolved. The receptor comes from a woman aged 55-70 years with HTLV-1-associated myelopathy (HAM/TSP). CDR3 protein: CASSGRGLKNIQYF. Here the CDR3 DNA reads TGTGCCAGCAGTGGGCGAGGTCTCAAAAACATTCAGTACTTC.